The 16 T cell receptor beta chains presented below share a single source sample, sequenced in a study of a mutant IDH1 vaccine in newly diagnosed glioma (dated by TCRdb to about 2021). These receptors have no known antigen. Read against the paper, the sample's time point label means: week 47, end of study. A 20-mer mutant IDH1 peptide at 300 micrograms in Montanide made up each vaccine dose, which was injected subcutaneously together with topical imiquimod. The library was obtained by the immunoSEQ multiplex PCR assay. What TCRdb holds here is the immuneACCESS table cut down to in-frame rearrangements. Part of the clones is not present; checked against another copy, under half of the missing clones reflect an unresolved V gene, and the others are unexplained. The sample includes about 36,000 clones, with about 75% observed a single time. Of the sample, 8.9% falls within the top ten clones. This material consisted of PBMCs, taken from a glioma patient whose treatment included an IDH1 peptide vaccine. These receptors were collected from a man aged 40-50 years with glioma.

This clone was seen a handful of times. Other nucleotide sequences from this sample produce the same CDR3. The rearrangement links TRBV7-2 to TRBJ1-2, with 9 nucleotides matching TRBD1. Per the germline V gene, CDR1 is SGHTA and CDR2 is FQGNSA. Trimming removed 5 bases from V and 2 bases from J; junction bases left unmatched: 3. This CDR3 region has 14 residues. The CDR3 loop is CASSLGQGNYGYTF. Written as DNA, the CDR3 is TGTGCCAGCAGCCTCGGACAGGGGAACTATGGCTACACCTTC.

The chain employs TRBV5-1 and TRBJ2-7; D may be TRBD2 (5 bases). The germline V and J ends were trimmed by 0 bases and 4 bases, with 11 bases remaining between them. The CDR3 runs 14 residues. CDR1 is SGHRS, CDR2 YFSETQ, per germline. The CDR3 here is CASSLGGNGYEQYF. DNA for the CDR3: TGCGCCAGCAGCTTGGGAGGGAACGGGTACGAGCAGTACTTC.

The rearrangement uses TRBV19 and TRBJ1-5; 9 bases are shared with TRBD1. V shed 7 bases and J 4 bases; nucleotides not matched to a gene: 5. The CDR3 contains 14 residues. Germline V CDR1 and CDR2: LNHDA, SQIVND (reference sequence). CDR3 in DNA: TGTGCCAGTACGGACAGGGGCGGGAATCAGCCCCAGCATTTT. This translates into CASTDRGGNQPQHF. The variable domain in full, with the rest retrieved from reference TRBV19 and TRBJ1-5, is DGGITQSPKYLFRKEGQNVTLSCEQNLNHDAMYWYRQDPGQGLRLIYYSQIVNDFQKGDIAEGYSVSREKKESFPLTVTSAQKNPTAFYLCASTDRGGNQPQHFGDGTRLSIL.

The DNA for the CDR3 is TGTGCCAGTAGTACCCGGGTAGGGGGTCACACTGAAGCTTTCTTT. Protein sequence: CASSTRVGGHTEAFF. The chain joins TRBV19 to TRBJ1-1, with D possibly matching TRBD1 (6 bases). Trimming took off 4 bases at V and 3 bases at J, with 15 bases between the two ends. This CDR3 spans 15 amino acids. Germline assignment: CDR1 LNHDA and CDR2 SQIVND (reference sequence). The full variable domain, its missing parts supplied by reference TRBV19 and TRBJ1-1, is DGGITQSPKYLFRKEGQNVTLSCEQNLNHDAMYWYRQDPGQGLRLIYYSQIVNDFQKGDIAEGYSVSREKKESFPLTVTSAQKNPTAFYLCASSTRVGGHTEAFFGQGTRLTVV.

The table lists this clone with a few counts. The V and J genes are TRBV7-2 and TRBJ2-3, with D unclear. V was shortened by 0 bases and J by 4 bases, with 5 bases between the two germline ends. This CDR3 has 13 amino acids. CDR1 is SGHTA, CDR2 FQGNSA, per germline. The CDR3 region has the DNA TGTGCCAGCAGCTTAGCGAGTTCAGATACGCAGTATTTT. This gives the protein CASSLASSDTQYF.

V is TRBV27 and J is TRBJ1-1, with D perhaps matching TRBD1 (5 bases). The germline V and J ends were trimmed by 5 bases and 9 bases, with 10 bases remaining between them. The CDR3 totals 11 residues. Germline V lookup: CDR1 MNHEY, CDR2 SMNVEV (reference sequence). In DNA form, the CDR3 reads TGTGCCAGCAGTCAGGGAACTAAAGCTTTCTTT. Translation: CASSQGTKAFF.

The chain carries TRBV23-1 and TRBJ2-4; TRBD1 might be the D (5 bases). TRBV23-1 is an open reading frame, and its role is uncertain. The CDR3 has 16 amino acids. Trimming stripped 6 bases from V and 1 base from J, with 16 bases between. The CDR3 reads CASRATGRRAKNIQYF. The CDR3, as DNA: TGCGCCAGCAGAGCCACAGGCCGGCGGGCCAAAAACATTCAGTACTTC.

The chain carries TRBV18 and TRBJ2-7, with TRBD2 identical over 7 bases. CDR3 length: 15 residues. CDR1 is KGHSH, CDR2 LQKENI, per germline. Losses at the gene ends were 3 bases for V and 4 bases for J; bases not matched to a gene: 9. The CDR3 nucleotides read TGTGCCAGCTCACCGGGCGGGGCTAGCGGATACGAGCAGTACTTC. As protein: CASSPGGASGYEQYF.

The genes are TRBV7-8 and TRBJ2-1; a weak D match, TRBD2 (5 bases). The CDR3 loop spans 15 amino acids. CDR1 is SGHVS and CDR2 is FQNEAQ in the germline V gene. With 1 base removed from V and 10 bases from J, the gap between germline ends came to 17 bases. CDR3 residues: CASSLVGSAGREQFF. The CDR3 DNA reads TGTGCCAGCAGCTTAGTAGGAAGCGCGGGTCGGGAGCAGTTCTTC.

The V call is TRBV10-1, the J call TRBJ2-7; D not certain. CDR1 WNHNN and CDR2 SYGVQD come from the germline V gene (reference sequence). This CDR3 is 15 amino acids long. With 2 bases removed from V and 2 bases from J, the gap between germline ends came to 13 bases. This CDR3 is CASSERVLPTYEQYV. CDR3 coding DNA: TGCGCCAGCAGTGAGAGGGTACTACCCACCTACGAGCAGTACGTC.

CDR3 bases: TGCGCCAGCAGCTCTGGAAGGGCGAGCTCCTACAATGAGCAGTTCTTC. Translation gives CASSSGRASSYNEQFF. This chain uses TRBV5-1 with TRBJ2-1; D is ambiguous. The V gene's germline CDR1 is SGHRS and CDR2 YFSETQ. The V end was cut by 3 bases, the J end by 0 bases, with 13 bases between. This CDR3 comprises 16 residues. The full variable domain, rest sourced from reference TRBV5-1 and TRBJ2-1, is KAGVTQTPRYLIKTRGQQVTLSCSPISGHRSVSWYQQTPGQGLQFLFEYFSETQRNKGNFPGRFSGRQFSNSRSEMNVSTLELGDSALYLCASSSGRASSYNEQFFGPGTRLTVL.

V gene TRBV27 combines with J gene TRBJ2-3, with D perhaps being TRBD1 or TRBD2 (5 bases each). Germline lookup yields CDR1 MNHEY and CDR2 SMNVEV (reference sequence). With 1 base removed from V and 0 bases from J, the gap between germline ends came to 17 bases. This CDR3 comprises 18 residues. The CDR3 loop is CASSLFSGSDTSTDTQYF. Written as DNA, the CDR3 is TGTGCCAGCAGTTTATTTTCAGGGAGTGACACTAGCACAGATACGCAGTATTTT.

The count of this clone is one. The chain carries TRBV5-1 and TRBJ2-7; 7 nucleotides agree with TRBD2. The length of the CDR3 is 13 residues. Trimming at V came to 0 bases and at J to 6 bases, leaving 3 bases not matched to a gene. Germline V CDR1 and CDR2: SGHRS, YFSETQ. CDR3 protein: CASSLGEGLEQYF. Here the CDR3 DNA reads TGCGCCAGCAGCTTGGGGGAGGGACTCGAGCAGTACTTC.

The chain employs TRBV7-9 and TRBJ2-7, with a weak D call TRBD1 (6 bases). The CDR3 is made up of 13 amino acids. Germline V CDR1 and CDR2: SEHNR, FQNEAQ (reference sequence). Trimming removed 6 bases at V and 3 bases at J, with 12 bases between. The CDR3: CASSHTGSYEQYF. CDR3 nucleotide sequence: TGTGCCAGCAGTCACACAGGGAGCTACGAGCAGTACTTC.

This clone has a single count. The chain recombines TRBV6-7 with TRBJ2-2; weak D call: TRBD1 (6 bases). TRBV6-7 is designated an ORF whose function remains uncertain. The germline V and J ends were trimmed by 6 bases and 1 base, with 9 bases remaining between them. This CDR3 contains 14 residues. The CDR3 DNA reads as TGTGCCAGCAGGTTCAGGGGGAACACCGGGGAGCTGTTTTTT. This encodes CASRFRGNTGELFF.

The V gene is TRBV2, the J gene TRBJ2-1, with 7 bases lining up with TRBD2. The CDR3 is made up of 13 amino acids. Germline V lookup: CDR1 SNHLY, CDR2 FYNNEI. Losses at the gene ends were 5 bases for V and 10 bases for J; bases not matched to a gene: 8. As DNA, the CDR3 is TGTGCCAGCAGTAGGGAGGGACGGAGGGAGCAGTTCTTC. Its translation is CASSREGRREQFF.